This entry concerns a single T cell receptor beta chain. In the authors' methods: Reference gene primer amplification gave nucleated cell count estimates. The method was immunoSEQ multiplex PCR; TCRdb's version includes in-frame clones alone and lacks a portion of them. V and J calls and clone size come straight from that table; D and trimming were deduced from the DNA. There are 67,000 or so clones in the sample; roughly four fifths occur only once, and roughly 27% lies in the top ten. The data are from a study of blood T cell repertoires in COVID-19. The source of this sequence is an older man with acute or convalescent COVID-19. Sequencing was carried out using peripheral blood.

The CDR3 region is CASSYSGGYDGYTF. In nucleotides, the CDR3 is TGTGCCAGCAGTTACTCAGGGGGTTACGACGGCTACACCTTC. This chain connects TRBV6-6 to TRBJ1-2; perhaps TRBD1 as D (6 bases). Germline CDR1 is MNHNY and CDR2 is SVGAGI (reference sequence). CDR3 length equals 14 residues. Trimming shortened V by 0 bases and J by 8 bases, and 13 bases separated the two germline ends.